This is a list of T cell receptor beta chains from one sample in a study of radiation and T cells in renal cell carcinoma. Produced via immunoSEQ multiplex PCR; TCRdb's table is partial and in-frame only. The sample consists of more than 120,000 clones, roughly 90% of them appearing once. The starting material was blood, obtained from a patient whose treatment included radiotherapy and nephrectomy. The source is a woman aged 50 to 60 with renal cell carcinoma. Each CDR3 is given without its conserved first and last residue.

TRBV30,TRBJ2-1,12,AWSVRRGLNEQF
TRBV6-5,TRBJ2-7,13,ASIPSPSGAHEQY
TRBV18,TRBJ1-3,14,ASSPSGQGSGNTIY
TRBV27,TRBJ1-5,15,ASRRMGTARSNQPQH
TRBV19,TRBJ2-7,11,ASSERYSYEQY
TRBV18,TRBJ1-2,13,ASSPEGPMPEGYT
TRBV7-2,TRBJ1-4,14,ASSPGSAGRNEKLF
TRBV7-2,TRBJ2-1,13,ASSPRDRVPNEQF
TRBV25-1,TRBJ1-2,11,ASSDLTRGGYI
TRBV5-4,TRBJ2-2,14,ASRKGQGVKVGELF
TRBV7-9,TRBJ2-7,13,ASSSPGWLDYEQY
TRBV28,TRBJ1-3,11,ASSPGARNTIY
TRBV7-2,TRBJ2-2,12,ASSLDRAGGELF
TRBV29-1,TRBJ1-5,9,SVGVDQPQH
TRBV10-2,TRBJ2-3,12,ASRLAALTDTQY
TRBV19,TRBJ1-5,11,ASSKQGNQPQH
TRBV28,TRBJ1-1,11,ASSVIVNTEAF
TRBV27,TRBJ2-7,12,ASSPQSGSYEQY
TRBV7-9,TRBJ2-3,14,ASSRRGLAGADTQY
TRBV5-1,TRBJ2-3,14,ASSPTSGRFTDTQY
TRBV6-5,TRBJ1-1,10,ASSRSNTEAF
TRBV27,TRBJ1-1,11,ASSLSNRGRAF
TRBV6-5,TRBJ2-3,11,ASEPLTGDTQY
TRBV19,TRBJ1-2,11,ASSLPGLGGYT
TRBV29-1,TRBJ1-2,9,SGLTGDGYT
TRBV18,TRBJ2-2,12,ASSPGLFTGELF
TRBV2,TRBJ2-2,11,ASSGEGTGELF
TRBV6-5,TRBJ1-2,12,ASSLGRGEDGYT
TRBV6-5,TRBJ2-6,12,ASAGASGANVLT
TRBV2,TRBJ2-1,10,ASNLPDRLPF
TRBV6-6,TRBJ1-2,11,ASSYSSGAGYT
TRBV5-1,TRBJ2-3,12,ASRSDRVLDTQY
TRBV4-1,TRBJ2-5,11,ASSQDSQETQY
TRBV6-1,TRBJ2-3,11,ASLQPGEDTQY